What follows is one T cell receptor beta chain and its context. This sample was included in a study of blood T cell dynamics during melanoma immunotherapy. The time point here: pre-treatment baseline. Per the germline V gene, CDR1 is SGHTA and CDR2 is FQGTGA. Trimming took off 5 bases at V and 0 bases at J, with 20 bases between the two ends. The CDR3 extends over 17 amino acids. Libraries were prepared by immunoSEQ multiplex PCR; TCRdb keeps only in-frame clonotypes and omits some of them. The table lists some 11,000 clones, approximately 87% of them singletons, with over 15% in the top ten. The sequencing used blood, collected from a patient treated with checkpoint blockade. V gene TRBV7-3 combines with J gene TRBJ2-7, with D perhaps matching TRBD2 (5 bases). The TCR comes from a human donor with melanoma. CDR3 sequence (DNA): TGTGCCAGCAGCCCTACACTCCCCACTAGTGGCTCCTACGAGCAGTACTTC. This sequence encodes CASSPTLPTSGSYEQYF.